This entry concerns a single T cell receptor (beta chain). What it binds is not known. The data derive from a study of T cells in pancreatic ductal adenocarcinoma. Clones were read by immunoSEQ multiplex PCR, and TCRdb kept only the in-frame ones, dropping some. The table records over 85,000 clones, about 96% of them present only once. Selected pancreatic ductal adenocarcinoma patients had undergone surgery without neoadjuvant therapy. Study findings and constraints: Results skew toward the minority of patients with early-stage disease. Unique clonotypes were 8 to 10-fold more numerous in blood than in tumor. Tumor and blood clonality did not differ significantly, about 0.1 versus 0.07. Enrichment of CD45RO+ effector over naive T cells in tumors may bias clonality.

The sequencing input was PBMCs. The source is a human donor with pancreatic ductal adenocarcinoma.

The CDR3: CASSQGLLASSYNEQFF. Here the CDR3 DNA reads TGCGCCAGCAGCCAAGGCCTACTAGCCTCCTCCTACAATGAGCAGTTCTTC. The V and J genes are TRBV4-1 and TRBJ2-1; perhaps TRBD2 as D (6 bases). This CDR3 is 17 amino acids long. With 1 base removed from V and 0 bases from J, the gap between germline ends came to 13 bases. CDR1 and CDR2 (germline): MGHRA, YSYEKL.